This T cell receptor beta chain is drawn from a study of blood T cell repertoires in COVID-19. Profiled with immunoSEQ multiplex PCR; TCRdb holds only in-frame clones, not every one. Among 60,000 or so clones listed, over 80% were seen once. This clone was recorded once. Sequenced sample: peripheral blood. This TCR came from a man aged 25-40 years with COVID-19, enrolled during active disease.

CDR3: CASSYDSEQFF. In DNA, the CDR3 is TGTGCCAGCAGCTACGACAGTGAGCAGTTCTTC. The chain combines TRBV5-4 with TRBJ2-1; D is perhaps TRBD1 (5 bases). With 3 bases removed from V and 9 bases from J, the gap between germline ends came to 7 bases. Germline V gene data show CDR1 as SGHNT and CDR2 as YYREEE (reference sequence). CDR3 length equals 11 residues. Full variable domain (remainder filled in from reference TRBV5-4 and TRBJ2-1): ETGVTQSPTHLIKTRGQQVTLRCSSQSGHNTVSWYQQALGQGPQFIFQYYREEENGRGNFPPRFSGLQFPNYSSELNVNALELDDSALYLCASSYDSEQFFGPGTRLTVL.